This T cell receptor (beta chain) was sequenced in a study of cytomegalovirus exposure and HLA in healthy donors. To note about this clone: Its target is not known.

Both 60 Vbeta primers and 13 Jbeta primers went into the PCR. The assay was immunoSEQ multiplex PCR, and TCRdb's table has in-frame clones only and misses some. The sample comprises 150,000 to 200,000 clones, around 81% of which are singletons, and 2.1% rests with the top ten. Study-wide results and caveats: HLA restriction was apparent for most CMV-associated TCR beta chains in a later analysis.

The germline V gene has CDR1 MDHEN and CDR2 SYDVKM. V lost 4 bases, J lost 3 bases, and 11 bases lay in between. CDR3 length: 14 amino acids. This clonotype was obtained from a woman under 30 in good health and CMV-seropositive. The sample consisted of PBMCs. The rearrangement uses TRBV28 and TRBJ2-3; D is perhaps TRBD1 (6 bases). The CDR3 DNA reads as TGTGCCAGCAGTTCAAACAGGGAAACAGATACGCAGTATTTT. It is translated as CASSSNRETDTQYF.